This is a list of T cell receptor beta chains from one sample in a study of OX40 agonist ivuxolimab in advanced cancers. Generated by immunoSEQ multiplex PCR, the TCRdb table keeps only in-frame clones and is missing some. Among about 23,000 clones listed, 84% were seen once. The sequenced sample was CD4+ or CD8+ T cells sorted from blood, obtained in a trial of the OX40 agonist ivuxolimab. The source of these receptors is an adult with an advanced solid tumor such as melanoma, head and neck, liver or kidney cancer. Both conserved end residues are part of each CDR3. The D gene is left open where the match is weak. Expanded clones are given a class, and other clones once, few, many or no size at all.

j_call d_call v_call clone_size cdr3_nt cdr3_aa
TRBJ2-7 . TRBV6-5 . TGTGCCAGCAGTTACGTGAGGGGGTACGAGCAGTACTTC CASSYVRGYEQYF
TRBJ2-4 . TRBV29-1 . TGCAGCGTTGAAGGGGGGCTGAACATCGTTCAGTACTTC CSVEGGLNIVQYF
TRBJ2-7 . TRBV7-9 . TGTGCCAGCAGACGTGGGGGAGACTACGAGCAGTACTTC CASRRGGDYEQYF
TRBJ1-1 . TRBV9 . TGTGCCAGCAGCGTAGGGGACCGCGGCACTGAAGCTTTCTTT CASSVGDRGTEAFF
TRBJ1-5 . TRBV10-1 . TGCGCCAGCAGTGCGTTCCTTTGGGGGCCCCAGCATTTT CASSAFLWGPQHF
TRBJ2-3 . TRBV27 few TGTGCCAGCAGTCCGGTCCTCTCCCGCGGCACAGATACGCAGTATTTT CASSPVLSRGTDTQYF
TRBJ1-5 TRBD1 TRBV27 . TGTGCCAGCAGTTTGGGGACAGGGCCTATTAGCAATCAGCCCCAGCATTTT CASSLGTGPISNQPQHF
TRBJ2-3 TRBD1 TRBV9 few TGTGCCAGCAGCGTAGGTCCCGGGACAGGTCCCACAGATACGCAGTATTTT CASSVGPGTGPTDTQYF
TRBJ2-7 . TRBV4-1 . TGCGCCAGCAGCCAACAACGGGGTTCCTACGAGCAGTACTTC CASSQQRGSYEQYF
TRBJ2-5 . TRBV19 . TGTGCCAGTAGAGGGGAAGAGTGGCTAGGAGAGACCCAGTACTTC CASRGEEWLGETQYF
TRBJ2-1 . TRBV6-5 . TGTGCCACCACCTGGGGGGAGAGCTTCAATGAGCAGTTCTTC CATTWGESFNEQFF
TRBJ2-5 . TRBV7-9 . TGTGCCAGCAGCTTAGCCCGGGTAGTCCAAGAGACCCAGTACTTC CASSLARVVQETQYF
TRBJ2-1 TRBD1 TRBV10-3 . TGTGCCATCAGTGAGACAGGGGATGAGCAGTTCTTC CAISETGDEQFF
TRBJ1-1 . TRBV6-6 . TGTGCCAGCAGTTACGGAGGCAATGACCTAGGCGCTTTCTTT CASSYGGNDLGAFF